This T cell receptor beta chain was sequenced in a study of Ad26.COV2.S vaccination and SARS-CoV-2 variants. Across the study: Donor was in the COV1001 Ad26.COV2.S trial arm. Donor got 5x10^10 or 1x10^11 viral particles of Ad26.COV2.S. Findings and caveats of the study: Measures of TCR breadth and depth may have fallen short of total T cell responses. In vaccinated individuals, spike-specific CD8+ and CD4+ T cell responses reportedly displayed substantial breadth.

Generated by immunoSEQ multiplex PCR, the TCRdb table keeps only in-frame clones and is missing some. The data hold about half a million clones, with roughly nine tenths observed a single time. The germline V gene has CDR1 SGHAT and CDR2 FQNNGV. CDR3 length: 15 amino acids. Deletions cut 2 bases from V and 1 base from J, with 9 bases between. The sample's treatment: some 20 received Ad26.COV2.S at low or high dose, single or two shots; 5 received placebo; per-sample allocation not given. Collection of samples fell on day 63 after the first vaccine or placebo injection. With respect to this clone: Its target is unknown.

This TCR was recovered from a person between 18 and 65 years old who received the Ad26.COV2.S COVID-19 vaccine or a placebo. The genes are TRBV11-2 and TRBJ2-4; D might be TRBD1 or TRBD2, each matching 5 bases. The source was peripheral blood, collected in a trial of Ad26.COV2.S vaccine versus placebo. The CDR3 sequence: CASSLRGAAKNIQYF. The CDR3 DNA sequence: TGTGCCAGCAGCTTACGGGGCGCTGCCAAAAACATTCAGTACTTC. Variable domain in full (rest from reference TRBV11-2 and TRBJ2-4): EAGVAQSPRYKIIEKRQSVAFWCNPISGHATLYWYQQILGQGPKLLIQFQNNGVVDDSQLPKDRFSAERLKGVDSTLKIQPAKLEDSAVYLCASSLRGAAKNIQYFGAGTRLSVL.